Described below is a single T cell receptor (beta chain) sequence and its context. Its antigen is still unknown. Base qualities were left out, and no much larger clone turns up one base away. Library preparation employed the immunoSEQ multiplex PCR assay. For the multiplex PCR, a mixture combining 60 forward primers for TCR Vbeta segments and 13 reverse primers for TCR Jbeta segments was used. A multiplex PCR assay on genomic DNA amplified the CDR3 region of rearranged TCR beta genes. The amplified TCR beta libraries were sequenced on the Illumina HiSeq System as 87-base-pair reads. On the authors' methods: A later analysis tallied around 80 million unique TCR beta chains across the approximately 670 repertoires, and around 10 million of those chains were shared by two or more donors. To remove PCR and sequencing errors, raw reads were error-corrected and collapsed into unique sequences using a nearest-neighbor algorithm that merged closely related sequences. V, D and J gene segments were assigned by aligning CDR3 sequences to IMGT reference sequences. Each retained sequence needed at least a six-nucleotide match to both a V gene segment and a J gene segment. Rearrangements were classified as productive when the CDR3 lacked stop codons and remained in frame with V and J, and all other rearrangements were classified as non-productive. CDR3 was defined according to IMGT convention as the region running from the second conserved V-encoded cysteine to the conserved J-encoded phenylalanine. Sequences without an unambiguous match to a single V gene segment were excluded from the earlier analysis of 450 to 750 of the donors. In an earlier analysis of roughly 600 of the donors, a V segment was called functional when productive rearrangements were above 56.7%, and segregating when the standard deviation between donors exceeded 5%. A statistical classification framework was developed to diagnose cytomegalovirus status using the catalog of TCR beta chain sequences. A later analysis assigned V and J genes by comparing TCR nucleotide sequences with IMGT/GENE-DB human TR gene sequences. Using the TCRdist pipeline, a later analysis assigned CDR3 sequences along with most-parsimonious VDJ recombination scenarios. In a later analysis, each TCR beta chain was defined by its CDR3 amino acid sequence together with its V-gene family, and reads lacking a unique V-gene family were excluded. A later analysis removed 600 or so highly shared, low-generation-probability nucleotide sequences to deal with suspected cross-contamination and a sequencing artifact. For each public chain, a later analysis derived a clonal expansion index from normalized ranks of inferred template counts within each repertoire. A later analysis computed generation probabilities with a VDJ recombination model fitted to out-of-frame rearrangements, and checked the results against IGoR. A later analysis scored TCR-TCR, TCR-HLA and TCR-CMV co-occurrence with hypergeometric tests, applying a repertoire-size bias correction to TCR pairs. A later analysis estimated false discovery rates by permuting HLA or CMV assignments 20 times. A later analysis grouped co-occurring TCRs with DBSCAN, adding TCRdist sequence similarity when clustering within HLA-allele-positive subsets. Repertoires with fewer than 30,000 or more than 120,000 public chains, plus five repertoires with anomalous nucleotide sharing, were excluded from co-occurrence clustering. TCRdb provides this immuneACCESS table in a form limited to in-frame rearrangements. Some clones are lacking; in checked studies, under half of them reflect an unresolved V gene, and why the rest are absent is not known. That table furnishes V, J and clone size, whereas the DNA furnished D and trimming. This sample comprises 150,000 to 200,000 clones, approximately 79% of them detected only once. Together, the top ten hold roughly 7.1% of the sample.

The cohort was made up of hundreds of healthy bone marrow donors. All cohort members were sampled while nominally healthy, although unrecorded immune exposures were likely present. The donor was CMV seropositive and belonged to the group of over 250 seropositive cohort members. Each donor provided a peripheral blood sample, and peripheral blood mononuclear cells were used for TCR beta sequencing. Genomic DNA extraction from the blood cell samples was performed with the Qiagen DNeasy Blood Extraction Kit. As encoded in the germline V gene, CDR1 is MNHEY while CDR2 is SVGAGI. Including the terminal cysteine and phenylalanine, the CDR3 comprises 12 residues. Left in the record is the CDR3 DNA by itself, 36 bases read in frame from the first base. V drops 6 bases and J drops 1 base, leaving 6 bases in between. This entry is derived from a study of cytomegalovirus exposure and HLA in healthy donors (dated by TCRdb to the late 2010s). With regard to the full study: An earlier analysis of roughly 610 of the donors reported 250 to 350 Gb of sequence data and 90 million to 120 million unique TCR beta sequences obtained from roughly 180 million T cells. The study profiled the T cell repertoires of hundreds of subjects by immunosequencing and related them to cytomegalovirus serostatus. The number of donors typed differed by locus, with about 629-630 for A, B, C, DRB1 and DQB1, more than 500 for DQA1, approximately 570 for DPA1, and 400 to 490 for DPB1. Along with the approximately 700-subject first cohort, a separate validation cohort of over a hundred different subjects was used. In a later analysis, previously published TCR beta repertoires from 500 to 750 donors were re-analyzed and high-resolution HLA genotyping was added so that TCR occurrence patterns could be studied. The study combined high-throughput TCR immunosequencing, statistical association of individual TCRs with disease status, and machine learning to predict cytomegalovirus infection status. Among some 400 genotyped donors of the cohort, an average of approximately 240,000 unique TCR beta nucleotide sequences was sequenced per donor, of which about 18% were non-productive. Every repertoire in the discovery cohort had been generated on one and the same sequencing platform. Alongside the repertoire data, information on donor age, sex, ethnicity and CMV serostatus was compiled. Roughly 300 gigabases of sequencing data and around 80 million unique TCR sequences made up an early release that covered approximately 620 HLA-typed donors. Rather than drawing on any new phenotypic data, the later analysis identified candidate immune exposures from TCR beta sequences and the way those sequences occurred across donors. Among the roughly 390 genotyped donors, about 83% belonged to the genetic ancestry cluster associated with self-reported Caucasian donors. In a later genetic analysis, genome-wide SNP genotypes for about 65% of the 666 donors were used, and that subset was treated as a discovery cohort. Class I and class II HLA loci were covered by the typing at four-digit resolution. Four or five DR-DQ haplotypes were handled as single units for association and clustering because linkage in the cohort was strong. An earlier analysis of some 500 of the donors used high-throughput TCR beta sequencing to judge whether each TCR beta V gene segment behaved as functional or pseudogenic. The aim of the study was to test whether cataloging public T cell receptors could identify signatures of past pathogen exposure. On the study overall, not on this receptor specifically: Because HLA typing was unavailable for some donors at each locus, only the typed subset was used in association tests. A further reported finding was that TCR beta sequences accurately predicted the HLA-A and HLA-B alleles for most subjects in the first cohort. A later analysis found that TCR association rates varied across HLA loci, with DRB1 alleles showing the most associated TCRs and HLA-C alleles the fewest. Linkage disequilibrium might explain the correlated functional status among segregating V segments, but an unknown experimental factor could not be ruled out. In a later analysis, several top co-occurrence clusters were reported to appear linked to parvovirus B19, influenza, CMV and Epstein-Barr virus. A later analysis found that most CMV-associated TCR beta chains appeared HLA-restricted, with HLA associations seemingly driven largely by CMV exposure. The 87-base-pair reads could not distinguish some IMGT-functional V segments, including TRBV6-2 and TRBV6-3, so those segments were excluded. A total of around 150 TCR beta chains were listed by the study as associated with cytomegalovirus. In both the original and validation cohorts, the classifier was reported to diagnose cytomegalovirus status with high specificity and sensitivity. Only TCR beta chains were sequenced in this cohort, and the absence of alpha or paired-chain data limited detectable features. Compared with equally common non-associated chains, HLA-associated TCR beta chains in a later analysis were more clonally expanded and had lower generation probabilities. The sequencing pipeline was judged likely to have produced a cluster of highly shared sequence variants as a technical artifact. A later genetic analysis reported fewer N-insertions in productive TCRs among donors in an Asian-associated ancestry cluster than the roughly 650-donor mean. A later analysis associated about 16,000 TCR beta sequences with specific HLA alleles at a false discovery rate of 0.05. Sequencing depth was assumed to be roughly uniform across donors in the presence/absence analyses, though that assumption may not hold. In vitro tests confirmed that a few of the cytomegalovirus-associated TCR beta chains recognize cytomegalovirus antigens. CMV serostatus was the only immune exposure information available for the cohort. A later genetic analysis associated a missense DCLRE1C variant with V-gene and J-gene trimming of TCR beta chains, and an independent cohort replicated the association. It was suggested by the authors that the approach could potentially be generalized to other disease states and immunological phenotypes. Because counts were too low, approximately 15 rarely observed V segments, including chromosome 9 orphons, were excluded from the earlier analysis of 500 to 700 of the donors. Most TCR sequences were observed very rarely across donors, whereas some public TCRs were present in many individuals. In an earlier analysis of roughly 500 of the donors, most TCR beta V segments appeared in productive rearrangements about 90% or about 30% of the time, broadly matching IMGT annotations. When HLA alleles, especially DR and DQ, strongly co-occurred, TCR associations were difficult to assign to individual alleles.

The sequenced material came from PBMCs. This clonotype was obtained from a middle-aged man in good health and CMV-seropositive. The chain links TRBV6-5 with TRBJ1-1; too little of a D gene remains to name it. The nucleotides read TGTGCCAGCAGGAAACAGAACACTGAAGCTTTCTTT. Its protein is CASRKQNTEAFF.